This T cell receptor beta chain stems from a study of T-cell memory formation after mild COVID-19. Study context: The two donors had largely donor-specific TCR clusters.

With constant-segment primers, 5'RACE yielded cDNA libraries of TCR alpha and TCR beta that carried sample barcodes and UMIs. TCRdb passed the 5' RACE reads through MiXCR, listing each CDR3 protein once. The sample consists of fewer than 600,000 distinct CDR3 sequences, about 20% of them appearing once. The CDR3 has 17 amino acids. With 6 bases clipped from V and 9 bases from J, the junction kept 15 bases outside the gene matches. CDR1 is SNHLY, CDR2 FYNNEI, per germline. Study-wide findings and caveats: Some clones that responded turned up in pre-infection memory, which suggests that cross-reactive memory joined in. Shrinking CD4+ clones resided mostly in CM and EM, and CD8+ ones in EMRA.

Turning to this clonotype: As yet, its antigen is unknown.

The sequencing input was PBMCs or a T cell subset sorted from them (not recorded which). The sequence was collected from an adult woman who had mild COVID-19 (a few samples of this study predate the infection). Cell type and time point are not known. V gene TRBV2 combines with J gene TRBJ2-1; 12 bases map to TRBD2. CDR3 protein: CASRGGPTSGRGGEQFF. The CDR3 DNA is TGTGCCAGCAGGGGTGGGCCGACTAGCGGGAGAGGGGGTGAGCAGTTCTTC.